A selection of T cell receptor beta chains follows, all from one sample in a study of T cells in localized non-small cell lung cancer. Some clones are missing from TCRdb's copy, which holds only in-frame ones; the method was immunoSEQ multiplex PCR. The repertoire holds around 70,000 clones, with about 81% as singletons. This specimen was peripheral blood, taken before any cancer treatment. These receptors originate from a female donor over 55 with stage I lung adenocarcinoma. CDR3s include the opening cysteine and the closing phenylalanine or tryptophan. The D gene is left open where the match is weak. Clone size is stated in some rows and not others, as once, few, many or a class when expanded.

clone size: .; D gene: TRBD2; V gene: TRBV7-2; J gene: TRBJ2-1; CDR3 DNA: TGTGCCAGCAGCTTAAAGGGACTAGCGGCTTACTATTACAATGAGCAGTTCTTC; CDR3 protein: CASSLKGLAAYYYNEQFF
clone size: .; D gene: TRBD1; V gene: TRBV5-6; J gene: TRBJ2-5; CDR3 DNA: TGTGCCAGCAGCTTGGGACAGGGGGCTGGGGAGACCCAGTACTTC; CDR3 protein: CASSLGQGAGETQYF
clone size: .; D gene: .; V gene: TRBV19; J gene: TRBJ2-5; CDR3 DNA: TGTGCCAGTACTCGGACACAGGGTGAGCGAGAGACCCAGTACTTC; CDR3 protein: CASTRTQGERETQYF
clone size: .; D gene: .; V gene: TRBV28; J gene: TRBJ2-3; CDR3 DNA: TGTGCCAGCAGCCCATATGGGCGAAGCACAGATACGCAGTATTTT; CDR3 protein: CASSPYGRSTDTQYF
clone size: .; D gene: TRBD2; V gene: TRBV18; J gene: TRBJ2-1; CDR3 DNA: TGTGCCAGCTCACCACCGTTAGCGGGAGCGGACAATGAGCAGTTCTTC; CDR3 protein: CASSPPLAGADNEQFF
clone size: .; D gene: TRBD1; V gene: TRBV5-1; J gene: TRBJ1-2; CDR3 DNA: TGCGCCAGCAGCTTCCGGGACAGGGGCTATGGCTACACCTTC; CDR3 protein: CASSFRDRGYGYTF
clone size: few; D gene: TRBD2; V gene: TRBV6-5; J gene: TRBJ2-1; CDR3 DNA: TGTGCCAGCAGTTACGGAGCGGGAGTTGTCTACAATGAGCAGTTCTTC; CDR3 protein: CASSYGAGVVYNEQFF
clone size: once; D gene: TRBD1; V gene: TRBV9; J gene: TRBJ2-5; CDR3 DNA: TGTGCCAGCAGCGTAGGGACAGGGACAACACAAGAGACCCAGTACTTC; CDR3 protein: CASSVGTGTTQETQYF
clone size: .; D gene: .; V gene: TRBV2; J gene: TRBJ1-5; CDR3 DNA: TGTGCCAGCAGGGACCTCCCAAATCAGCCCCAGCATTTT; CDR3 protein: CASRDLPNQPQHF
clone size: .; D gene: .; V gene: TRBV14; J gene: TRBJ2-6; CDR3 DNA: TGTGCCAGCAGCCAAGGCGGGGCCAACGTCCTGACTTTC; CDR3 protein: CASSQGGANVLTF
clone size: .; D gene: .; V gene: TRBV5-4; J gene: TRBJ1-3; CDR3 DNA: TGTGCCAGCAGTACCCATCCGGAACGGAACACCATATATTTT; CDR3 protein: CASSTHPERNTIYF
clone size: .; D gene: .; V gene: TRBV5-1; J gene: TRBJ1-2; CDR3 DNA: TGCGCCAGCAGCTTGGCTATCGGTCCGGATGGCTACACCTTC; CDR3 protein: CASSLAIGPDGYTF
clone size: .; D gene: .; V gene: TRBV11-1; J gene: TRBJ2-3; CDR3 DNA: TGTGCCAGCAGCTTTTCACGAGGGACACCGACAGATACGCAGTATTTT; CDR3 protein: CASSFSRGTPTDTQYF
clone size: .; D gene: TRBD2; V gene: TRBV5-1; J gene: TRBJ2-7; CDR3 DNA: TGCGCCAGCAACACCGGGGGGGTGAGTGGTCACGAGCAGTACTTC; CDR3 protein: CASNTGGVSGHEQYF
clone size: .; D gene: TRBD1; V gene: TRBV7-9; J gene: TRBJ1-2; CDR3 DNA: TGTGCCAGCAGCTTGTCGGGGACAGGGTATGGCTACACCTTC; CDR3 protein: CASSLSGTGYGYTF
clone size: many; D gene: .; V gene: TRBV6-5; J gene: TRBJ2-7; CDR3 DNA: TGTGCCAGCAGCCGACCTCACTCGGAGCAGTACTTC; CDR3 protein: CASSRPHSEQYF